This TCR beta chain was obtained from a study of T cell responses to AZD1222 COVID-19 vaccine. The protocol was immunoSEQ multiplex PCR, while the TCRdb copy is restricted to in-frame clones and leaves out a portion. The sample consists of approximately 180,000 clones, approximately 90% of them appearing once. CDR1 and CDR2 from the germline V gene are LGHNA and YNFKEQ. The CDR3 loop spans 16 amino acids. V was cut by 4 bases and J by 3 bases, with 18 bases left in between. This TCR came from an adult in good health. Material: peripheral blood, obtained on day 0 of AZD1222 vaccination. This sequence joins TRBV4-2 and TRBJ1-2, with D hard to call. The CDR3 nucleotides are TGTGCCAGCAGCCCTGAAGTGGCCTCCGTTGACTATGGCTACACCTTC. This sequence encodes CASSPEVASVDYGYTF.